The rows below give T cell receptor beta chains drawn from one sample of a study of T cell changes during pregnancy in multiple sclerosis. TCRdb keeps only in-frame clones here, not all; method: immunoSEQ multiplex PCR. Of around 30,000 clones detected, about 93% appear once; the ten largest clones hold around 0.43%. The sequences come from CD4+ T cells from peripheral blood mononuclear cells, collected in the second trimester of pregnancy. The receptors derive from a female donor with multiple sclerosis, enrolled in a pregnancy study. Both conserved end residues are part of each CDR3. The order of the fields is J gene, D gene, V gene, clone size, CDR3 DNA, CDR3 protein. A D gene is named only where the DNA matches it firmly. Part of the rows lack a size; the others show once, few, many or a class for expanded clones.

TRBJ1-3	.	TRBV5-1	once	TGCGCCAGCAGCCAACTCGGAGAAAACACCATATATTTT	CASSQLGENTIYF
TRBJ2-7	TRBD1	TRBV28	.	TGTGCCAGCAGTATGAGAACCGGGACAGGGGGCCTACTGCAGTACTTC	CASSMRTGTGGLLQYF
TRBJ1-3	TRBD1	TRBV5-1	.	TGCGCCAGCAGCCGATCCGGGACAGGGAACTCTGGAAACACCATATATTTT	CASSRSGTGNSGNTIYF
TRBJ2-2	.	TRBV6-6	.	TGTGCCAGCAGCCCTACATCGGAGTACACCGGGGAGCTGTTTTTT	CASSPTSEYTGELFF
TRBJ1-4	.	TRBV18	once	TGTGCCAGCTCGGCCGACGGGGAAAAACTGTTTTTT	CASSADGEKLFF
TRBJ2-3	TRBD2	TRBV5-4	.	TGTGCCAGCAGCCTCACTAGCGAAGATACGCAGTATTTT	CASSLTSEDTQYF
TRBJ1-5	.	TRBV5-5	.	TGTGCCAGCAGCTTGGTGGGCTGGGGGGGCAATCAGCCCCAGCATTTT	CASSLVGWGGNQPQHF
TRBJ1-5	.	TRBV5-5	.	TGTGCCAGCAGCTATGACACGAACCCTAATAGCAATCAGCCCCAGCATTTT	CASSYDTNPNSNQPQHF
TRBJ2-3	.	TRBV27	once	TGTGCCAGCAGTTTATCGAGCCCCCAAGCGGCCCTGAATACGCAGTATTTT	CASSLSSPQAALNTQYF
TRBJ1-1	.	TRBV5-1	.	TGCGCCAGCAGCTTGGCCGTGGGGGCAAGTACTGAAGCTTTCTTT	CASSLAVGASTEAFF
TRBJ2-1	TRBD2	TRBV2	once	TGTGCCAGCAGCCCAGGGCCAGCGGGAGGGCCTAGGTCCTACAATGAGCAGTTCTTC	CASSPGPAGGPRSYNEQFF
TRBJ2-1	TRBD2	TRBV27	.	TGTGCCAGCAGTTTCCCCCTGACTAGCGGAAAGTACAATGAGCAGTTCTTC	CASSFPLTSGKYNEQFF
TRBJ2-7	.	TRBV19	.	TGTGCCAGTAGTAGAACAGGGTACGAGCAGTACTTC	CASSRTGYEQYF
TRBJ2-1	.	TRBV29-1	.	TGCAGCGTCGACCCCCTCGAAGGAGGTTACAATGAGCAGTTCTTC	CSVDPLEGGYNEQFF
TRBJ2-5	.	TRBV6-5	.	TGTGCCAGCAGGCCCTCAGGGGGGCTCCAAGAGACCCAGTACTTC	CASRPSGGLQETQYF
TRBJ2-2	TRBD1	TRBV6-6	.	TGTGCCAGCAGTTACTCGCGCAGGGGGCTAGGCGGGGAGCTGTTTTTT	CASSYSRRGLGGELFF
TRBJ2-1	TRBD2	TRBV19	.	TGTGCCAGTATTTCCAGGTACTCCGGGACTAGCGGGCAGCAGTTCTTC	CASISRYSGTSGQQFF
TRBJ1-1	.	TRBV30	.	TGTGCCTGGAGCTTCCCGGGAAAGGAAGCTTTCTTT	CAWSFPGKEAFF
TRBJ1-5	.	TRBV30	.	TGTGCCTGGAGTGTAGGGGCCCTCAATAATCAGCCCCAGCATTTT	CAWSVGALNNQPQHF
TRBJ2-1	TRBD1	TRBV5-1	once	TGCGCCAGCAGCTTGGGGCAGGGGGTCGGCAATGAGCAGTTCTTC	CASSLGQGVGNEQFF
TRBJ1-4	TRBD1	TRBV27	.	TGTGCCAGCAGAAGTGGTAGTGGGACAGGGGAGGGAAAACTGTTTTTT	CASRSGSGTGEGKLFF
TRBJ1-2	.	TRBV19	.	TGTGCCAGCGTAAAGACAGCGAGGCTCTATGGCTACACCTTC	CASVKTARLYGYTF
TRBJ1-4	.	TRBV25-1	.	TGTGCCAGCAGTGATCCGGGGGGAGCAACTAATGAAAAACTGTTTTTT	CASSDPGGATNEKLFF
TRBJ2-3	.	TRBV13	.	TGTGCCAGCAGCGCTAAGGGGAAGACAGATACGCAGTATTTT	CASSAKGKTDTQYF
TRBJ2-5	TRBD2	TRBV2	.	TGTGCCAGCCGAAAACTAGCGTTCCGGGAGACCCAGTACTTC	CASRKLAFRETQYF
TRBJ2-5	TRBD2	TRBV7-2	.	TGTGCCAGCAGCCCCACCGGGACTAGGGGACGGGAGACCCAGTACTTC	CASSPTGTRGRETQYF
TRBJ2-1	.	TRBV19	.	TGTGCCAGTACGCGTACCCGGGAGTTATCCTACAATGAGCAGTTCTTC	CASTRTRELSYNEQFF
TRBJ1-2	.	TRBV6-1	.	TGTGCCAGCAAAGGACAGTTGCTTAACTATGGCTACACCTTC	CASKGQLLNYGYTF
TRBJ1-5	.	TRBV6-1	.	TGTGCCAGCAGTGGCTCCGGAGTCCGCAGCAATCAGCCCCAGCATTTT	CASSGSGVRSNQPQHF
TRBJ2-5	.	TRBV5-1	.	TGCGCCAGCAGCTTGGCTCAAGAGACCCAGTACTTC	CASSLAQETQYF
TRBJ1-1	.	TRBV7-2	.	TGTGCCAGCAGCTTTCCCCAGGGCAAAGCTTTCTTT	CASSFPQGKAFF
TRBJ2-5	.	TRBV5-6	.	TGTGCCAGCAGCTCCCCTCCCGACAGGCCCGAGACCCAGTACTTC	CASSSPPDRPETQYF
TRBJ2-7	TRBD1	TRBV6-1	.	TGTGCCAGCAGTGAAAGTTGGACAGGGGGGTCCTACGAGCAGTACTTC	CASSESWTGGSYEQYF
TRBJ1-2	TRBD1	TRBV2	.	TGTGCCAGCAAGGGGGGGACAGGGGAAGGCTACACCTTC	CASKGGTGEGYTF
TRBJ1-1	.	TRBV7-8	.	TGTGCCAGCAGCCCCCGAGGGAGGAAAGGATTGAACACTGAAGCTTTCTTT	CASSPRGRKGLNTEAFF
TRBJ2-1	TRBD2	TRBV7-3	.	TGTGCCAGCAGCCCCGGGACTAGCGGGAGGTTCTACAATGAGCAGTTCTTC	CASSPGTSGRFYNEQFF
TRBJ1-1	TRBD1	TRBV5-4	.	TGTGCCAGCAGCTACGGGACAGTGAACACTGAAGCTTTCTTT	CASSYGTVNTEAFF
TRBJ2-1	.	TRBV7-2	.	TGTGCCAGCAGCTTAGGAGGCAGGGGAGCCTACAATGAGCAGTTCTTC	CASSLGGRGAYNEQFF
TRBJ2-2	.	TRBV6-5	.	TGTGCCAGCCTAAAACATCGCGGCACCGGGGAGCTGTTTTTT	CASLKHRGTGELFF
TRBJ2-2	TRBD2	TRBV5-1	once	TGCGCCAGCAGCGGCAGGACTAGCGCCCGCCTCACCGGGGAGCTGTTTTTT	CASSGRTSARLTGELFF
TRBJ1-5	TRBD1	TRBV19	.	TGTGCCAGTAGTATAGCGCAGGGGGCTGATCAGCCCCAGCATTTT	CASSIAQGADQPQHF
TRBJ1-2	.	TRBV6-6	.	TGTGCCAGCAGTTATACCTACGGCTACACCTTC	CASSYTYGYTF
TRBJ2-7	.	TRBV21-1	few	TGTGCCAGCAGCAAAGTTGGGGACAACGAGCAGTACTTC	CASSKVGDNEQYF
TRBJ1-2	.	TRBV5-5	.	TGTGCCAGCAGCTTGGCAGGGCAGAACTATGGCTACACCTTC	CASSLAGQNYGYTF
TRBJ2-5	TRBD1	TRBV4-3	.	TGCGCCAGCAGCCGACAGGGGAGGGAGACCCAGTACTTC	CASSRQGRETQYF
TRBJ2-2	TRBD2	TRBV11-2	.	TGTGCCAGCAGTTTTAGCGGGAGCACCGGGGAGCTGTTTTTT	CASSFSGSTGELFF
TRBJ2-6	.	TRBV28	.	TGTGCCAGCACGCGGGGCACTGGGGCCAACGTCCTGACTTTC	CASTRGTGANVLTF